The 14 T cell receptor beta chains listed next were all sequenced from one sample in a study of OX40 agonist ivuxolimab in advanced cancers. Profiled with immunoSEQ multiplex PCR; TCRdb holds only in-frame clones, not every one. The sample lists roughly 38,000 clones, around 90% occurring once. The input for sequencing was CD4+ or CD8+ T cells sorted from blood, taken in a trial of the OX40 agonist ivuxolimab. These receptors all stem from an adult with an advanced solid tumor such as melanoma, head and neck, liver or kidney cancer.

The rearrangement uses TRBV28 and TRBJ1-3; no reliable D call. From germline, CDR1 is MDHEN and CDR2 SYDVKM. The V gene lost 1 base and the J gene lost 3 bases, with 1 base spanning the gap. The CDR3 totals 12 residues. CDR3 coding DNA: TGTGCCAGCAGTTTATATGGAAACACCATATATTTT. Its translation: CASSLYGNTIYF.

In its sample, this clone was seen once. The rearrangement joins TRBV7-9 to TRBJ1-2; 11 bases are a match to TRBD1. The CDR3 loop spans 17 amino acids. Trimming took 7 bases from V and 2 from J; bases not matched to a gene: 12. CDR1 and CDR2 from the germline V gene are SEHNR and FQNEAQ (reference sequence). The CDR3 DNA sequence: TGTGCCAGCACCGAAAACGCCGGGACAGGGGGAAACTATGGCTACACCTTC. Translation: CASTENAGTGGNYGYTF.

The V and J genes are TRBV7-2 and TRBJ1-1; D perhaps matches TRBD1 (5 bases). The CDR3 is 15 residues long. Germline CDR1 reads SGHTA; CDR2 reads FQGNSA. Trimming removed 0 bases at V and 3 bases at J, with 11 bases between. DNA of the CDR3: TGTGCCAGCAGCTTAGCCTTGTCAGGGTACACTGAAGCTTTCTTT. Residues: CASSLALSGYTEAFF.

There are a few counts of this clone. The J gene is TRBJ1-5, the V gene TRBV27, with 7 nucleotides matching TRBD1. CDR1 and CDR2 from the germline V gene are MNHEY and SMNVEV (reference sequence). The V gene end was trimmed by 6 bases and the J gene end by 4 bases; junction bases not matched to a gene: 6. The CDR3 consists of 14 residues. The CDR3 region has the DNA TGTGCCAGCAGCTTACAGGGGTTGAATCAGCCCCAGCATTTT. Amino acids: CASSLQGLNQPQHF.

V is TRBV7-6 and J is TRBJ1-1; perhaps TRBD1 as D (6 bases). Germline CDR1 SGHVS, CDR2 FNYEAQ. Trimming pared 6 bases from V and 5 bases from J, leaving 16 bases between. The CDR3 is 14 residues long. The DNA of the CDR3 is TGTGCCAGCAGTCTAACTGGGGGCGCGACTGAAGCTTTCTTT. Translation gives CASSLTGGATEAFF.

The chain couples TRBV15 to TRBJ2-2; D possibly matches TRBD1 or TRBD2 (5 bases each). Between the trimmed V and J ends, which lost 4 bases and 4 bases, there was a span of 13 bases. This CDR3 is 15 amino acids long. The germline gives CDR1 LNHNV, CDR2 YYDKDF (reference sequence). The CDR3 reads CATSTGTAATGELFF. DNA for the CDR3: TGTGCCACCAGCACCGGGACGGCGGCCACCGGGGAGCTGTTTTTT.

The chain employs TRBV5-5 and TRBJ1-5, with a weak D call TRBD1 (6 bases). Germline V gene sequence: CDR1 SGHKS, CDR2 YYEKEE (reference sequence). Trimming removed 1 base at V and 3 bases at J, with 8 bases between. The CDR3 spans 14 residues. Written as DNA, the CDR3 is TGTGCCAGCAGCTTGAGACAGGCCAATCAGCCCCAGCATTTT. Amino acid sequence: CASSLRQANQPQHF.

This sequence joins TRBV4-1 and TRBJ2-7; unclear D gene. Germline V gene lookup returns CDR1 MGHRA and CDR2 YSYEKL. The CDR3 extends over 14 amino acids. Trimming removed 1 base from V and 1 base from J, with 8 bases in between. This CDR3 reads CASSQVASSYEQYF. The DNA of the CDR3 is TGCGCCAGCAGCCAAGTGGCTTCTTCCTACGAGCAGTACTTC.

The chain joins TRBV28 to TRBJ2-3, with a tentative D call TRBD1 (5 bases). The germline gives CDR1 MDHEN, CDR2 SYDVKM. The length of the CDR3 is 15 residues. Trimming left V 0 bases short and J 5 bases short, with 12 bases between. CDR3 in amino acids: CASSLWGKTVDTQYF. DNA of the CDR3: TGTGCCAGCAGTTTATGGGGGAAGACAGTAGATACGCAGTATTTT.

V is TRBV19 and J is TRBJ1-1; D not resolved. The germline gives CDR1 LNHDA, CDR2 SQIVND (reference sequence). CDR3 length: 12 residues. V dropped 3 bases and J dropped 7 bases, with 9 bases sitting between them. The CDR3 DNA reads TGTGCCAGTAGTATGGGGTTCGGTGAAGCTTTCTTT. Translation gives CASSMGFGEAFF.

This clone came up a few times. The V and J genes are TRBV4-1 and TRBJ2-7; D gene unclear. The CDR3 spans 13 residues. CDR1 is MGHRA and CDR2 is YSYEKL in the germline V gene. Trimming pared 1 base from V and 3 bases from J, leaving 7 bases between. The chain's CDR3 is CASSQGPDYEQYF. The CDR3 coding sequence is TGCGCCAGCAGCCAAGGGCCGGACTACGAGCAGTACTTC.

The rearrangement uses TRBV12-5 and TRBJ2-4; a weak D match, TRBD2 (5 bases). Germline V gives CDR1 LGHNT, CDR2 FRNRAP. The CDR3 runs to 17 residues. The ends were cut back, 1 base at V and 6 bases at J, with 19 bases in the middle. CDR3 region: CASGLAQVMVGGNIQYF. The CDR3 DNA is TGTGCTAGTGGTTTGGCTCAGGTGATGGTCGGAGGAAACATTCAGTACTTC.

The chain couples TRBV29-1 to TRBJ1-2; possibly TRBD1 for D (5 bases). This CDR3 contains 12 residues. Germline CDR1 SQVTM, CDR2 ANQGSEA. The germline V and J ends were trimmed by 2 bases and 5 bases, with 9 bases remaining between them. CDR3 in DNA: TGCAGCGTTGAACAGGGTCGGTATGGCTACACCTTC. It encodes CSVEQGRYGYTF. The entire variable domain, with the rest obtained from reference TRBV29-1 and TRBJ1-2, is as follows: SAVISQKPSRDICQRGTSLTIQCQVDSQVTMMFWYRQQPGQSLTLIATANQGSEATYESGFVIDKFPISRPNLTFSTLTVSNMSPEDSSIYLCSVEQGRYGYTFGSGTRLTVV.

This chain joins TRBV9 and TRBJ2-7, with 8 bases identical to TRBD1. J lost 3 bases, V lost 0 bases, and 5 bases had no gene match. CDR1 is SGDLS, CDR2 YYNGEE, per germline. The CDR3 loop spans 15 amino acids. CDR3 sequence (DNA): TGTGCCAGCAGCGTAGGATCGACAGGGGACTACGAGCAGTACTTC. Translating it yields CASSVGSTGDYEQYF.